Detailed here is one T cell receptor beta chain. A library of TCRbeta sequences, prepared with unique molecular identifiers, was generated. TCRdb passed the PCR reads through MiXCR, listing each CDR3 protein once. The sample lists about 360,000 distinct CDR3 sequences, roughly 14% occurring once. The ends were cut back, 2 bases at V and 3 bases at J, with 11 bases in the middle. The CDR3 is made up of 14 amino acids. From germline, CDR1 is SGHRS and CDR2 YFSETQ. The data were taken from a study of T-cell reconstitution after alpha-beta-depleted transplantation in children. J is TRBJ2-5 and V is TRBV5-1, with D maybe TRBD2 (5 bases). This sequence was found in a human donor who donated a stem cell graft to a child with Fanconi anemia. Sequenced here: PBMCs, sampled from the stem cell graft. This CDR3 reads CASSLWSGEETQYF. Here the CDR3 DNA reads TGCGCCAGCAGCTTATGGTCCGGGGAAGAGACCCAGTACTTC.